This TCR beta chain stems from a study of control samples from healthy donors and cancer patients. Germline values: CDR1 MNHNS, CDR2 SASEGT. The junction had 2 bases not matched to a gene; V was cut back by 7 bases and J by 2 bases. The CDR3 extends over 14 amino acids. The repertoire was sequenced with immunoSEQ multiplex PCR; TCRdb's copy has only in-frame clones and lacks some. The sample includes 40,000 to 60,000 clones, about nine tenths of them seen just once. This clonotype was obtained from a man between 60 and 75 years old with head and neck cancer. The chain employs TRBV6-1 and TRBJ2-1, with 10 bases aligning to TRBD2. Input material: PBMCs. The CDR3 here is CASTGTSAYNEQFF. DNA of the CDR3: TGTGCCAGCACCGGGACTAGCGCCTACAATGAGCAGTTCTTC.